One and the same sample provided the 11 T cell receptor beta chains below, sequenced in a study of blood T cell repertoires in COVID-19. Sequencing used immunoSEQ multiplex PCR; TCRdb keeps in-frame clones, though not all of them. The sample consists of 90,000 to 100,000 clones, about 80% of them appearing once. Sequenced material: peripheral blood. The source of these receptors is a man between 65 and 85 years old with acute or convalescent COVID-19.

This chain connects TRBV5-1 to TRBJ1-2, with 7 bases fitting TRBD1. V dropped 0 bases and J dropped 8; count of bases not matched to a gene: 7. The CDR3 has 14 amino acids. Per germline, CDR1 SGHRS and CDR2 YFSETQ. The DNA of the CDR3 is TGCGCCAGCAGCTTGGGAGGGGACAGCCGAGGCTACACCTTC. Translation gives CASSLGGDSRGYTF.

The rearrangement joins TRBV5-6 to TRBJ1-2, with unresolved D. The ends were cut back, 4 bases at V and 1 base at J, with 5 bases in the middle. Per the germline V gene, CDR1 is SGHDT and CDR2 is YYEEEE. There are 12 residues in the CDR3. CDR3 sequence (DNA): TGTGCCAGCAGCCGCGTTAACTATGGCTACACCTTC. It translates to CASSRVNYGYTF.

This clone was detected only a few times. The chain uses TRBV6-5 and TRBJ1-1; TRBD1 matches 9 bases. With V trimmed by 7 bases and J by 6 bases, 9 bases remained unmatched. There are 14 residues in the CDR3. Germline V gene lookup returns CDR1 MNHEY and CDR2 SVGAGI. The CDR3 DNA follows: TGTGCCAGCACCATGGGACAGGGAGGTTCTGAAGCTTTCTTT. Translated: CASTMGQGGSEAFF.

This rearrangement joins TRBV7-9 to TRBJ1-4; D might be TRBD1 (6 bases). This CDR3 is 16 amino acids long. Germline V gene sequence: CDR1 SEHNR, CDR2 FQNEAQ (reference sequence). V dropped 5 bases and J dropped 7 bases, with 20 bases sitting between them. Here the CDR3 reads CASSTLKGGAGEKLFF. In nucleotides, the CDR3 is TGTGCCAGCAGCACCCTGAAAGGGGGGGCGGGTGAAAAACTGTTTTTT.

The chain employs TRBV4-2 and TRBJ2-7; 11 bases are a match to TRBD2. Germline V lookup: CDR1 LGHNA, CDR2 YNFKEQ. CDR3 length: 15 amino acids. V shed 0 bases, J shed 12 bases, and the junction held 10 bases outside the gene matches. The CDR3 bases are TGTGCCAGCAGCCAAGATACTAGCGGGAGCGCCTCTAGGTACTTC. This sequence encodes CASSQDTSGSASRYF.

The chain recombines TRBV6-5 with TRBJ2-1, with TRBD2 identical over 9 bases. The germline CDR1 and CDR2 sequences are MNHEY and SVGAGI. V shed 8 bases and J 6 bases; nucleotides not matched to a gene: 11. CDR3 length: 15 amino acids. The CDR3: CASSRGGLAGNEQFF. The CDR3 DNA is TGTGCCAGCTCCCGAGGGGGACTAGCAGGCAATGAGCAGTTCTTC.

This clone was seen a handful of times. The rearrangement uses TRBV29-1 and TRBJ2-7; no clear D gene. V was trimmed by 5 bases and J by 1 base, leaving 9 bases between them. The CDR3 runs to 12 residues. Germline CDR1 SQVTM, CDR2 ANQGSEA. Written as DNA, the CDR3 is TGCAGCGTTACTAAGTTATCCTACGAGCAGTACTTC. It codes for CSVTKLSYEQYF.

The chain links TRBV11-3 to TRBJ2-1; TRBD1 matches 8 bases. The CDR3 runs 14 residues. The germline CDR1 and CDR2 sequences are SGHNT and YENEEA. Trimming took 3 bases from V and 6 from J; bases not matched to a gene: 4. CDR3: CASSFRTGFNEQFF. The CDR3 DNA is TGTGCCAGCAGCTTTAGGACAGGGTTCAATGAGCAGTTCTTC.

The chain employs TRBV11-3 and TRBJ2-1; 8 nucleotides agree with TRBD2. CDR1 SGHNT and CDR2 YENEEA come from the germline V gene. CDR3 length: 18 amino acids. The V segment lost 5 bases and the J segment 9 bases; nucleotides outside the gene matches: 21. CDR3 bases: TGTGCCAGCAGCACCATGTGGCCTTGGAGCGGGAGATCCCTTGAGCAGTTCTTC. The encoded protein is CASSTMWPWSGRSLEQFF.

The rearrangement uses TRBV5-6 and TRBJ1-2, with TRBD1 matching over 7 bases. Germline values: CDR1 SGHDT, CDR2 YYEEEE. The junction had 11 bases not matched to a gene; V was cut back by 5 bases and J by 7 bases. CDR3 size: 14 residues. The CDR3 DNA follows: TGTGCCAGCAGTCCGGACAGGAGCGGGAGTGGCTACACCTTC. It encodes CASSPDRSGSGYTF.

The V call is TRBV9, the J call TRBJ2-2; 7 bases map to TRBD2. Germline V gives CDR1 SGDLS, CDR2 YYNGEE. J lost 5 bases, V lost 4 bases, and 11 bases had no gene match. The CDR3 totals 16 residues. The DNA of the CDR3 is TGTGCCAGCAGCCCTCGTCCTAGCGGCGTGACCGGGGAGCTGTTTTTT. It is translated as CASSPRPSGVTGELFF.